Listed below are T cell receptor beta chains from one sample, sequenced in a study of identical twins. TCRdb redid the calling of the 5' RACE reads with MiXCR, one entry per CDR3 protein. The table records roughly 720,000 distinct CDR3 sequences, 15% to 20% of them present only once. The same data also went into a second study, on T cells expressing NK-cell markers.

Sequencing input: PBMCs. The receptors come from a woman under 30 in good health. Both conserved end residues are part of each CDR3. A D gene is named only where the DNA matches it firmly. Some rows mark clone size as missing; the rest say once, few, many or name a class of expanded clone.

j_call	d_call	v_call	clone_size	cdr3_aa	cdr3_nt
TRBJ1-2	TRBD1	TRBV10-3	NA	CATSKIWGQGTTNYGYTF	TGTGCCACGAGTAAGATTTGGGGACAGGGCACAACTAACTATGGCTACACCTTC
TRBJ2-7	NA	TRBV5-1	few	CASRMTDSYEQYF	TGCGCCAGCAGGATGACGGATTCCTACGAGCAGTACTTC
TRBJ2-7	TRBD1	TRBV12-3/TRBV12-4	many	CASSGDRGKGEQYF	TGTGCCAGCAGTGGAGACAGGGGGAAAGGCGAGCAGTACTTC
TRBJ2-2	NA	TRBV7-9	few	CASSSWDMNTGELFF	TGTGCCAGCAGCTCGTGGGATATGAACACCGGGGAGCTGTTTTTT
TRBJ1-6	NA	TRBV20-1	many	CSARDRALGGGINSPLHF	TGCAGTGCTAGAGACCGGGCCCTCGGGGGGGGGATAAATTCACCCCTCCACTTT
TRBJ2-1	TRBD1	TRBV2	NA	CAIKGQGRNEQFF	TGTGCCATTAAGGGACAGGGGCGCAATGAGCAGTTCTTC
TRBJ2-2	TRBD2	TRBV9	NA	CASSRTSGGARDTGELFF	TGTGCCAGCAGCCGGACTAGCGGGGGGGCCCGAGACACCGGGGAGCTGTTTTTT
TRBJ2-1	TRBD1	TRBV11-1	once	CASSLGTGVYHEQFF	TGTGCCAGCAGCCTGGGGACAGGGGTTTATCATGAGCAGTTCTTC
TRBJ2-5	NA	TRBV18	NA	CASSHRPETQYF	TGTGCCAGCTCGCACCGTCCCGAGACCCAGTACTTC
TRBJ2-3	TRBD2	TRBV20-1	NA	CSATAVSGGGNTDTQYF	TGCAGTGCCACGGCGGTGAGCGGCGGGGGTAACACAGATACGCAGTATTTT
TRBJ2-1	TRBD2	TRBV6-2/TRBV6-3	few	CASSYPSGGLAAEQFF	TGTGCCAGCAGTTACCCTAGCGGGGGCCTTGCCGCTGAGCAGTTCTTC
TRBJ2-7	NA	TRBV6-1	NA	CASSKGTSVWEQYF	TGTGCCAGCAGCAAGGGGACTTCTGTTTGGGAGCAGTACTTC
TRBJ2-3	NA	TRBV5-1	NA	CASSLEISGGDTQYF	TGCGCCAGCAGCTTGGAGATTAGTGGGGGAGATACGCAGTATTTT
TRBJ2-7	NA	TRBV9	many	CASSPRPDSYEQYF	TGTGCCAGCAGCCCCCGACCTGACTCCTACGAGCAGTACTTC
TRBJ2-7	NA	TRBV9	few	CASSVEGGDSYEQYF	TGTGCCAGCAGCGTAGAGGGCGGGGACTCCTACGAGCAGTACTTC
TRBJ2-1	TRBD2	TRBV20-1	NA	CSARGVAGGYNEQFF	TGCAGTGCTAGAGGGGTAGCGGGGGGGTATAATGAGCAGTTCTTC
TRBJ1-5	TRBD1	TRBV2	few	CASMETGTQPQHF	TGTGCCAGCATGGAGACAGGGACTCAGCCCCAGCATTTT
TRBJ2-1	NA	TRBV28	NA	CASSSSVGSSYNEQFF	TGTGCCAGCAGTTCCTCCGTGGGTAGCTCCTACAATGAGCAGTTCTTC
TRBJ1-1	NA	TRBV5-1	NA	CASSAPGPASLTEAFF	TGCGCCAGCAGCGCGCCCGGACCCGCCTCGTTGACTGAAGCTTTCTTT
TRBJ1-2	NA	TRBV18	few	CASSPWTEMGYTF	TGTGCCAGCTCACCTTGGACGGAGATGGGGTACACCTTC
TRBJ2-7	TRBD1	TRBV5-1	few	CASSLGQDKPYEQYF	TGCGCCAGCAGCCTGGGACAGGATAAACCCTACGAGCAGTACTTC
TRBJ2-1	TRBD2	TRBV12-3/TRBV12-4	NA	CASSPVAGGPQFF	TGTGCCAGCAGTCCCGTAGCGGGAGGGCCTCAGTTCTTC
TRBJ2-2	NA	TRBV7-9	NA	CASSLSWTANTGELFF	TGTGCCAGCAGCTTATCCTGGACGGCGAACACCGGGGAGCTGTTTTTT
TRBJ2-5	NA	TRBV5-5	few	CASSLPQEGTQYF	TGTGCCAGCAGCTTGCCCCAGGAGGGGACCCAGTACTTC
TRBJ2-1	TRBD1	TRBV5-1	few	CASSTGPGTGLNEQFF	TGCGCCAGCAGCACCGGGCCCGGGACAGGGCTCAATGAGCAGTTCTTC
TRBJ2-2	NA	TRBV10-3	NA	CAIQQGTGELFF	TGTGCCATTCAACAGGGCACCGGGGAGCTGTTTTTT
TRBJ2-3	NA	TRBV29-1	few	CSVYPGAGIGDTQYF	TGCAGCGTCTACCCGGGGGCGGGAATAGGAGATACGCAGTATTTT
TRBJ2-1	NA	TRBV12-3/TRBV12-4	many	CASSPRGGSYNEQFF	TGTGCCAGCAGTCCGCGAGGAGGCTCCTACAATGAGCAGTTCTTC
TRBJ2-1	TRBD2	TRBV20-1	few	CSARVISGSSAYNEQFF	TGCAGTGCTAGAGTAATTAGCGGGAGTTCGGCCTACAATGAGCAGTTCTTC
TRBJ1-2	NA	TRBV20-1	many	CSVPGQPDGYTF	TGCAGTGTCCCGGGTCAGCCCGACGGCTACACCTTC
TRBJ1-1	NA	TRBV5-6	few	CASRYYRVATEAFF	TGTGCCAGCAGATATTACAGGGTCGCCACTGAAGCTTTCTTT
TRBJ1-2	TRBD1	TRBV27	NA	CASSPRQGRGYTF	TGTGCCAGCAGTCCAAGACAGGGTCGTGGCTACACCTTC
TRBJ2-2	TRBD1	TRBV3-1	few	CASSLMTGTTGELFF	TGTGCCAGCAGCCTAATGACAGGGACAACCGGGGAGCTGTTTTTT
TRBJ2-7	NA	TRBV5-1	NA	CASSLERVQYF	TGCGCCAGCAGCTTGGAGAGGGTCCAGTACTTC
TRBJ2-1	TRBD1	TRBV7-9	NA	CASSAYRGAVQFF	TGTGCCAGCAGCGCCTACAGGGGCGCGGTGCAGTTCTTC
TRBJ2-3	TRBD1	TRBV3-1	NA	CASSRQGEDTQYF	TGTGCCAGCAGCCGACAGGGAGAGGATACGCAGTATTTT
TRBJ2-5	TRBD1	TRBV5-6	NA	CASSPDRGWETQYF	TGTGCCAGCAGCCCCGACAGGGGGTGGGAGACCCAGTACTTC
TRBJ2-1	NA	TRBV20-1	NA	CSAPRAPSYNEQFF	TGCAGTGCTCCCCGGGCCCCCTCCTACAATGAGCAGTTCTTC
TRBJ2-4	NA	TRBV12-3/TRBV12-4	NA	CAFSLRAASVLAKNIQYF	TGTGCCTTCAGTTTAAGGGCAGCCTCGGTCCTAGCCAAAAACATTCAGTACTTC
TRBJ2-7	NA	TRBV20-1	NA	CSARVYTSFGYEQYF	TGCAGTGCTAGAGTCTATACTAGTTTCGGATACGAGCAGTACTTC
TRBJ1-5	TRBD1	TRBV12-3/TRBV12-4	few	CASSLALGTGIMGNQPQHF	TGTGCCAGCAGTTTAGCGCTGGGGACAGGGATTATGGGCAATCAGCCCCAGCATTTT